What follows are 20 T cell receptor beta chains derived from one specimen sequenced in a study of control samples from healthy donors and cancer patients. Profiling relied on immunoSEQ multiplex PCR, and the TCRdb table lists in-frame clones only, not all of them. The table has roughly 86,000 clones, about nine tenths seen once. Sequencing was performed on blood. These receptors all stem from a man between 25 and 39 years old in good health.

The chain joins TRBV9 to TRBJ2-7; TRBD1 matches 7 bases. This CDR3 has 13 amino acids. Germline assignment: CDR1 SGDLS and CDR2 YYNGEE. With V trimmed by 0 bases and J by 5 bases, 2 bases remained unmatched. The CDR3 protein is CASSVDRGDEQYF. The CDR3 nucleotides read TGTGCCAGCAGCGTAGACAGGGGCGACGAGCAGTACTTC.

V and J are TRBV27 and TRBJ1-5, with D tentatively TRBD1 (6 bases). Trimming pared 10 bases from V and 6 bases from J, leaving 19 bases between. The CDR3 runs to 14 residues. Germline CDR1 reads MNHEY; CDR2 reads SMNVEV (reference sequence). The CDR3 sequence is CATMLAGEGQPQHF. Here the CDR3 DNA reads TGTGCCACCATGCTGGCAGGGGAAGGTCAGCCCCAGCATTTT.

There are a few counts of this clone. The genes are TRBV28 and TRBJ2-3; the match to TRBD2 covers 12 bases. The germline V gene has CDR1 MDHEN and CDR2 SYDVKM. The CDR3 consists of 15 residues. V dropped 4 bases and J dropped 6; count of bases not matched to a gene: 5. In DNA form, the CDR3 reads TGTGCCAGCAGTTCGCTAGCGGGAGGGCCTGATACGCAGTATTTT. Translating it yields CASSSLAGGPDTQYF. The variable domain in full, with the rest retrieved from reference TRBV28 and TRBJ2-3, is DVKVTQSSRYLVKRTGEKVFLECVQDMDHENMFWYRQDPGLGLRLIYFSYDVKMKEKGDIPEGYSVSREKKERFSLILESASTNQTSMYLCASSSLAGGPDTQYFGPGTRLTVL.

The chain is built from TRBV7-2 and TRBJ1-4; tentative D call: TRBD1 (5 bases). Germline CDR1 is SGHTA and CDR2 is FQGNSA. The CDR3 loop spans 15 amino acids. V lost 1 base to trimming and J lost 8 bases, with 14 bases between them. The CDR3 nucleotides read TGTGCCAGCAGCTTAGTATCAGGGCGTTGGGAAAAACTGTTTTTT. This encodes CASSLVSGRWEKLFF.

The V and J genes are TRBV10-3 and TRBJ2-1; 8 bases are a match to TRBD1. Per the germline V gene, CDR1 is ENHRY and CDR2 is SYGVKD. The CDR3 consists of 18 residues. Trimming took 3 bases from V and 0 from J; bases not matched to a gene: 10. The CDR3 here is CAISDPGGQGLSYNEQFF. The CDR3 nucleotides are TGTGCCATCAGTGATCCAGGGGGCCAGGGACTCTCCTACAATGAGCAGTTCTTC.

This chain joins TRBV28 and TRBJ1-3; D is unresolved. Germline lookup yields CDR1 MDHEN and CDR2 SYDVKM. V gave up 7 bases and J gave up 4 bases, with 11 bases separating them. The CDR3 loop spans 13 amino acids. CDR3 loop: CASTLGQGNTIYF. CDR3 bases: TGTGCCAGCACCTTAGGGCAAGGAAACACCATATATTTT. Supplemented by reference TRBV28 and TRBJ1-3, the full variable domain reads DVKVTQSSRYLVKRTGEKVFLECVQDMDHENMFWYRQDPGLGLRLIYFSYDVKMKEKGDIPEGYSVSREKKERFSLILESASTNQTSMYLCASTLGQGNTIYFGEGSWLTVV.

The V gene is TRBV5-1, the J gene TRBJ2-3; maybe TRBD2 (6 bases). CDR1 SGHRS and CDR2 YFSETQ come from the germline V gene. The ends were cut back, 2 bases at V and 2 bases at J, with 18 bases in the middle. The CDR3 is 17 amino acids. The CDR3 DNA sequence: TGCGCCAGCAGCTTCGCCGACGGGGGTCTGCTCACAGATACGCAGTATTTT. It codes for CASSFADGGLLTDTQYF.

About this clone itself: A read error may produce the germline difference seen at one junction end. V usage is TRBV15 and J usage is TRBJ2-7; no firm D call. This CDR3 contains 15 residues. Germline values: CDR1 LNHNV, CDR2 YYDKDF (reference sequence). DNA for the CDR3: TGTGCCACCAGCAGAGGGGTGGACGGCTCCCACGAGCAGTACTTC. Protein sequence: CATSRGVDGSHEQYF. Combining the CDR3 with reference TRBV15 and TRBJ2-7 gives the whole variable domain DAMVIQNPRYQVTQFGKPVTLSCSQTLNHNVMYWYQQKSSQAPKLLFHYYDKDFNNEADTPDNFQSRRPNTSFCFLDIRSPGLGDTAMYLCATSRGVDGSHEQYFGPGTRLTVT.

The CDR3 loop reads CASSDIHGAEPYEQYF. For the CDR3, the DNA is TGCGCCAGCAGTGATATTCACGGAGCGGAGCCCTACGAGCAGTACTTC. This chain uses TRBV10-1 with TRBJ2-7; D is possibly TRBD2 (5 bases). This CDR3 has 16 residues. The V gene's germline CDR1 is WNHNN and CDR2 SYGVQD (reference sequence). The germline V and J ends were trimmed by 3 bases and 2 bases, with 17 bases remaining between them.

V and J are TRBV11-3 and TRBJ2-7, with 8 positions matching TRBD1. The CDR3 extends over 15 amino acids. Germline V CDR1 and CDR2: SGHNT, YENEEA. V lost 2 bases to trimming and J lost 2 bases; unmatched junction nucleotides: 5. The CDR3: CASSLRGTGTYEQYF. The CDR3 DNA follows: TGTGCCAGCAGCTTAAGGGGGACAGGCACCTACGAGCAGTACTTC.

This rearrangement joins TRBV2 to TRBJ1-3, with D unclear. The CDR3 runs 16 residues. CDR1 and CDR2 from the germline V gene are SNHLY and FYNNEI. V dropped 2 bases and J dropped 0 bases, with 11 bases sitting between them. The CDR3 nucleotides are TGTGCCAGCAGTGAAAGAGAGGACTTCTCTGGAAACACCATATATTTT. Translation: CASSEREDFSGNTIYF.

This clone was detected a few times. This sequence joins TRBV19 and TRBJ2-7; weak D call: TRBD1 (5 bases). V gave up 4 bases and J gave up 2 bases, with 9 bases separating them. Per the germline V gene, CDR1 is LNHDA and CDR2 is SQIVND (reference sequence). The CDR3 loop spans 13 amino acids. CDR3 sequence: CASSRAGTYEQYF. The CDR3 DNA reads TGTGCCAGTAGTAGGGCAGGGACCTACGAGCAGTACTTC. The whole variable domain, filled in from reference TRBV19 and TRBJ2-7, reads DGGITQSPKYLFRKEGQNVTLSCEQNLNHDAMYWYRQDPGQGLRLIYYSQIVNDFQKGDIAEGYSVSREKKESFPLTVTSAQKNPTAFYLCASSRAGTYEQYFGPGTRLTVT.

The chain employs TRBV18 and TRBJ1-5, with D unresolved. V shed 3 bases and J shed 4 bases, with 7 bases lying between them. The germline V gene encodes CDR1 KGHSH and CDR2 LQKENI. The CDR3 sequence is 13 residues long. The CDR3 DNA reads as TGTGCCAGCTCACCGGGGAGTAATCAGCCCCAGCATTTT. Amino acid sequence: CASSPGSNQPQHF.

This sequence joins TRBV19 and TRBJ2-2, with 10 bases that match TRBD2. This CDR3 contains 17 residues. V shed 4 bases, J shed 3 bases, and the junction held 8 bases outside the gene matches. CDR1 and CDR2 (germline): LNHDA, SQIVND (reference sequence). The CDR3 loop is CASSNPSSGSHTGELFF. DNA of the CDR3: TGTGCCAGTAGTAACCCCTCTAGCGGGAGCCACACCGGGGAGCTGTTTTTT.

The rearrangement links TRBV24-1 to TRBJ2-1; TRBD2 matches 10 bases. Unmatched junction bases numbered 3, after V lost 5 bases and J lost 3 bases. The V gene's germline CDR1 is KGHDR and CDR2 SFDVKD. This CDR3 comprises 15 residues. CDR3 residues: CATSARTSGYNEQFF. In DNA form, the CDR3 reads TGTGCCACCAGTGCCAGGACTAGCGGCTACAATGAGCAGTTCTTC.

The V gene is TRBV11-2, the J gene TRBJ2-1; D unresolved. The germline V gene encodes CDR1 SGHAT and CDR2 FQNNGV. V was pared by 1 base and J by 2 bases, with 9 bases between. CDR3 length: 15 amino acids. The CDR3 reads CASSLGTAAYNEQFF. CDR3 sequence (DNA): TGTGCCAGCAGCTTAGGCACAGCAGCCTACAATGAGCAGTTCTTC.

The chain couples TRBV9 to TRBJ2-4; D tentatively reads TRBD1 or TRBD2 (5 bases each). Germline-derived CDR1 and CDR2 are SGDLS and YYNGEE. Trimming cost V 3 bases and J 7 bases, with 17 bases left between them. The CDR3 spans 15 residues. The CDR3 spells CASSATGSQGNIQYF. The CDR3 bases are TGTGCCAGCAGCGCTACGGGGTCCCAGGGTAACATTCAGTACTTC.

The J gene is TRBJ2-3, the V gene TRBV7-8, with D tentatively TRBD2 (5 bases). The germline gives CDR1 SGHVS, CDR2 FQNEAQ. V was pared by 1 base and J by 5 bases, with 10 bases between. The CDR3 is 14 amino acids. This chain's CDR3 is CASSLELVRDTQYF. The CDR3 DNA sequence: TGTGCCAGCAGCTTAGAACTAGTAAGAGATACGCAGTATTTT.

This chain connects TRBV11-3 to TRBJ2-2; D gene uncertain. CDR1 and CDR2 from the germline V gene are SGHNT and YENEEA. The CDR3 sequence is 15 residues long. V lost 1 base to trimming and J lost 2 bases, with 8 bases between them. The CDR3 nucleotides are TGTGCCAGCAGCTTAGCAGGTGACAACACCGGGGAGCTGTTTTTT. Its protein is CASSLAGDNTGELFF. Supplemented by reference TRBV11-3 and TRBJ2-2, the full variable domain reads EAGVVQSPRYKIIEKKQPVAFWCNPISGHNTLYWYLQNLGQGPELLIRYENEEAVDDSQLPKDRFSAERLKGVDSTLKIQPAELGDSAVYLCASSLAGDNTGELFFGEGSRLTVL.

The chain's CDR3 is CAWSTVGRRGDSPLHF. The CDR3 bases are TGTGCCTGGAGTACCGTGGGCAGGCGTGGGGATTCACCCCTCCACTTT. The V call is TRBV30, the J call TRBJ1-6, with D hard to call. The V end was cut by 2 bases, the J end by 8 bases, with 19 bases between. Germline V gene lookup returns CDR1 GTSNPN and CDR2 SVGIG (reference sequence). The CDR3 contains 16 residues.